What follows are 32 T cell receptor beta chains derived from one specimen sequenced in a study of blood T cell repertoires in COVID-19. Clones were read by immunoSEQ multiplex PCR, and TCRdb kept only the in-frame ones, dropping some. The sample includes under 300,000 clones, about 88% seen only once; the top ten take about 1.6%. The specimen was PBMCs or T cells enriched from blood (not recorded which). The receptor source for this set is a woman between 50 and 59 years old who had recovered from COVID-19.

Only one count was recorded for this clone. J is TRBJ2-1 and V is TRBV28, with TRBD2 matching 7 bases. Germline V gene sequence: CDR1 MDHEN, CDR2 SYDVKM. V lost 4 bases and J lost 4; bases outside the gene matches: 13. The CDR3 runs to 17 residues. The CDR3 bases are TGTGCCAGCAGTTCTCCCCTCGGGGCTAGCGGATACAATGAGCAGTTCTTC. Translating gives CASSSPLGASGYNEQFF.

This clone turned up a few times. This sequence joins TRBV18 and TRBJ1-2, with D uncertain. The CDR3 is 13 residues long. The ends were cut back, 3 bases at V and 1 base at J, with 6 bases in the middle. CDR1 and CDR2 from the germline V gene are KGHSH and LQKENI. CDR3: CASSPSINYGYTF. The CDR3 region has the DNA TGTGCCAGCTCACCTTCAATTAACTATGGCTACACCTTC.

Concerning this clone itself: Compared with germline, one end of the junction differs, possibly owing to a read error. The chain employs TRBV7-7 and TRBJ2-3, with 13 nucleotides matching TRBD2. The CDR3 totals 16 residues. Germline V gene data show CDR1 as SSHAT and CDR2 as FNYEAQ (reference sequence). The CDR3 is CASSLGLAGDADTQYF. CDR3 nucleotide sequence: TGTGCTAGCAGCTTAGGACTAGCGGGAGATGCAGATACGCAGTATTTT.

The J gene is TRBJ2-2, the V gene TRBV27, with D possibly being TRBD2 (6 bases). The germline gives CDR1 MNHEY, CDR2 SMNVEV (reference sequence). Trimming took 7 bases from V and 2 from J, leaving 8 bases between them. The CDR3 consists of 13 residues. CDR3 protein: CASTGSNTGELFF. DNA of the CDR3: TGTGCCAGCACCGGGAGTAACACCGGGGAGCTGTTTTTT.

The CDR3 here is CAISESAATDTQYF. The CDR3 region has the DNA TGTGCCATCAGTGAGTCGGCGGCCACCGATACGCAGTATTTT. The V call is TRBV10-3, the J call TRBJ2-3; no firm D call. The CDR3 is 14 amino acids. Germline V gives CDR1 ENHRY, CDR2 SYGVKD. Trimming took 0 bases from V and 6 from J, leaving 10 bases between them.

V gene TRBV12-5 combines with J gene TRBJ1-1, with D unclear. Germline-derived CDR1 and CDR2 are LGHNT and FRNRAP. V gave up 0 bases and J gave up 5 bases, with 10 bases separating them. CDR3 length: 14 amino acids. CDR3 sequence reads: CASGLVLEGTEAFF. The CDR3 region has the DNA TGTGCTAGTGGTTTGGTACTGGAGGGTACTGAAGCTTTCTTT.

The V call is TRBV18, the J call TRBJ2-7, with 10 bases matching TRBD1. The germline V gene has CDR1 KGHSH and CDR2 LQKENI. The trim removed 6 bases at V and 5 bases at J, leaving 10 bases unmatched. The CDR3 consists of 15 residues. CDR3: CASSMVGTGVDEQYF. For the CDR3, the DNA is TGTGCCAGCTCCATGGTCGGGACAGGGGTCGACGAGCAGTACTTC.

The CDR3 region has the DNA TGTGCCAGCAGCCACCGCCCGTCTAGCGGGCGAGTCACAAATGAGCAGTTCTTC. This encodes CASSHRPSSGRVTNEQFF. This rearrangement joins TRBV7-8 to TRBJ2-1; 8 nucleotides line up with TRBD2. The length of the CDR3 is 18 residues. Trimming at V came to 5 bases and at J to 7 bases, leaving 19 bases not matched to a gene. Germline-derived CDR1 and CDR2 are SGHVS and FQNEAQ.

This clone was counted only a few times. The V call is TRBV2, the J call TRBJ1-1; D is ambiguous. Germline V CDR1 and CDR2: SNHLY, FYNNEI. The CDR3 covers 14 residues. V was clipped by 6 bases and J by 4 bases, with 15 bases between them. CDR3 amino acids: CASRAPAVGTEAFF. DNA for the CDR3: TGTGCCAGCAGAGCCCCCGCGGTAGGCACTGAAGCTTTCTTT.

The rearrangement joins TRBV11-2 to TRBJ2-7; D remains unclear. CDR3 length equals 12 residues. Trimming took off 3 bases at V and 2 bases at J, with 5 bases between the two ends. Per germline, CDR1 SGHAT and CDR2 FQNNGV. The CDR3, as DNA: TGTGCCAGCAGCTTCCTAGCCTACGAGCAGTACTTC. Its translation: CASSFLAYEQYF.

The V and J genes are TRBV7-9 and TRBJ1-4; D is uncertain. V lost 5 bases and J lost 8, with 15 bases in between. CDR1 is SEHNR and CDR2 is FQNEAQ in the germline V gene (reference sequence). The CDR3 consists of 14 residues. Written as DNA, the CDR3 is TGTGCCAGCAGCCGCGAGAGGGTGAGGGAAAAACTGTTTTTT. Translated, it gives CASSRERVREKLFF.

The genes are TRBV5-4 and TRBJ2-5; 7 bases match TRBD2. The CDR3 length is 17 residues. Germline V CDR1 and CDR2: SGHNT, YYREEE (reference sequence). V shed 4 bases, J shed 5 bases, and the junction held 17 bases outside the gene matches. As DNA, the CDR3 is TGTGCCAGCAGCCCCACCGGGACTATAGGGGTCGGGGAGACCCAGTACTTC. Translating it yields CASSPTGTIGVGETQYF.

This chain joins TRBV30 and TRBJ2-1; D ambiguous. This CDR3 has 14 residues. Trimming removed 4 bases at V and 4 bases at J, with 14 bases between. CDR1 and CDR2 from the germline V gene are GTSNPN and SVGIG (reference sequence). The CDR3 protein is CAWTADSLYNEQFF. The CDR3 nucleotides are TGTGCCTGGACCGCGGATTCATTATACAATGAGCAGTTCTTC.

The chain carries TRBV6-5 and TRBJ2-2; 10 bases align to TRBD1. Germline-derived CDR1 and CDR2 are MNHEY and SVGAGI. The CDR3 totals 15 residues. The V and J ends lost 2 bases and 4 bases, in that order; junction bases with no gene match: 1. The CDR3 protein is CASSYRTGGTGELFF. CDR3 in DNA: TGTGCCAGCAGTTACCGGACAGGGGGCACCGGGGAGCTGTTTTTT.

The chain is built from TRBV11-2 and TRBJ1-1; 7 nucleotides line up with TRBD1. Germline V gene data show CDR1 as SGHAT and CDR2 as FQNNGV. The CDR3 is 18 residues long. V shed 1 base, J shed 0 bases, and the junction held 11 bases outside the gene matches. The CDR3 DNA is TGTGCCAGCAGCTTAGTGCTGTGGGACAGAGGCATGAACACTGAAGCTTTCTTT. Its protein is CASSLVLWDRGMNTEAFF.

CDR3 DNA: TGTGCCAGCGCACAGGGAGGGTCTTACGAGCAGTACTTC. Its translation: CASAQGGSYEQYF. The chain uses TRBV3-1 (or the pseudogene TRBV3-2) and TRBJ2-7; TRBD2 is a possible D gene (7 bases). The CDR3 has 13 residues. Trimming pared 8 bases from V and 4 bases from J, leaving 15 bases between. Germline V lookup: CDR1 LGHDT, CDR2 YNNKEL (reference sequence).

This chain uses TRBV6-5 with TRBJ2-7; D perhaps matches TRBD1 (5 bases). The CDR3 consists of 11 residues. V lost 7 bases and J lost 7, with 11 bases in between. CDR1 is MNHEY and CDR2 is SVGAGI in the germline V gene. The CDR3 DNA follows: TGTGCCAGCAATTTGGGGCAAGAGCAGTACTTC. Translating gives CASNLGQEQYF.

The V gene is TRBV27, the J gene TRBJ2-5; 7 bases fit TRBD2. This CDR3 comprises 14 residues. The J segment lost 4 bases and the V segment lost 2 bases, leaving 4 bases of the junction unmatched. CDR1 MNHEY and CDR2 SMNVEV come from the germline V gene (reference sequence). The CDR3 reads CASSLDGGGETQYF. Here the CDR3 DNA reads TGTGCCAGCAGTTTAGATGGGGGGGGAGAGACCCAGTACTTC.

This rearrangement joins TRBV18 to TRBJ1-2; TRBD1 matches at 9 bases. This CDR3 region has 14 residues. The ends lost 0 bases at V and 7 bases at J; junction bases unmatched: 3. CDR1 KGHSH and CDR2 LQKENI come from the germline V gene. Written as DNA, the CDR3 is TGTGCCAGCTCACCACCCGGGACAGGGTTTGGCTACACCTTC. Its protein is CASSPPGTGFGYTF.

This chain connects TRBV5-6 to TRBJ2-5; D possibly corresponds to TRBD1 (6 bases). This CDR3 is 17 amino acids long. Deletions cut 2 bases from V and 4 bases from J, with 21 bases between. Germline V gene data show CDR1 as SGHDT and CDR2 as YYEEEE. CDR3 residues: CASSFMGQGIVGETQYF. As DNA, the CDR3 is TGTGCCAGCAGCTTTATGGGCCAGGGGATAGTTGGAGAGACCCAGTACTTC. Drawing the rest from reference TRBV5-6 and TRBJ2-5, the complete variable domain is DAGVTQSPTHLIKTRGQQVTLRCSPKSGHDTVSWYQQALGQGPQFIFQYYEEEERQRGNFPDRFSGHQFPNYSSELNVNALLLGDSALYLCASSFMGQGIVGETQYFGPGTRLLVL.

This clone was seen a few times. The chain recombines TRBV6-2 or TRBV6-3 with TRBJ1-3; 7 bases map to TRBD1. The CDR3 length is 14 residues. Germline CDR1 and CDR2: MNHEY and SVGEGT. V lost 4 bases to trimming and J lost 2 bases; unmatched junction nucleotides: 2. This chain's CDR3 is CASSFGTAGNTIYF. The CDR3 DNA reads TGTGCCAGCAGTTTCGGGACAGCTGGAAACACCATATATTTT.

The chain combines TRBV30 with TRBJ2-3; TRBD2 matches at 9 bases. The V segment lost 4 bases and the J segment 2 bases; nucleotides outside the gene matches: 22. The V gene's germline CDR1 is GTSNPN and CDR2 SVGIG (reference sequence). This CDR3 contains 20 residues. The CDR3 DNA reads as TGTGCCTGGAACCGCGGACTACTGGCGGGGGGGGACCTCCTCACAGATACGCAGTATTTT. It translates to CAWNRGLLAGGDLLTDTQYF.

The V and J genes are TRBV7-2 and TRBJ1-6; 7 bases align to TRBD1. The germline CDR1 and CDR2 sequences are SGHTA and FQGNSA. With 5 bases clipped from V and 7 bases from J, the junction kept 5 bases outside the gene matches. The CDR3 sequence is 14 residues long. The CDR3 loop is CASSPGTVNSPLHF. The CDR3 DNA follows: TGTGCCAGCAGCCCAGGGACAGTAAATTCACCCCTCCACTTT.

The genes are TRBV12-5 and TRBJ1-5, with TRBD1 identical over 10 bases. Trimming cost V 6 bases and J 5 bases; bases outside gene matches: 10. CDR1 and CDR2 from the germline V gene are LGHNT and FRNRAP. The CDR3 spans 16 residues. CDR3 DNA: TGTGCTAGTGGCCCCTTCGGGACAGGGGACGATCAGCCCCAGCATTTT. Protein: CASGPFGTGDDQPQHF. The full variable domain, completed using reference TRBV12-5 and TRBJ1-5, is DARVTQTPRHKVTEMGQEVTMRCQPILGHNTVFWYRQTMMQGLELLAYFRNRAPLDDSGMPKDRFSAEMPDATLATLKIQPSEPRDSAVYFCASGPFGTGDDQPQHFGDGTRLSIL.

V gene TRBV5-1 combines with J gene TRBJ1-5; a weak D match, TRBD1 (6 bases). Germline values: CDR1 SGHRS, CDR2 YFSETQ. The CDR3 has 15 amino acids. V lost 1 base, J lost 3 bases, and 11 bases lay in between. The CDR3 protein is CASSLQGSANQPQHF. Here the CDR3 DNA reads TGCGCCAGCAGCTTGCAGGGGTCGGCCAATCAGCCCCAGCATTTT.

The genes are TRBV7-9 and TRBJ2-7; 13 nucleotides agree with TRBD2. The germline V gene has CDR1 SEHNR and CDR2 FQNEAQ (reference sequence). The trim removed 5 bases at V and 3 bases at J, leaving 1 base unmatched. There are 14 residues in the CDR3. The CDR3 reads CASSGTSGIYEQYF. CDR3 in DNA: TGTGCCAGCAGCGGGACTAGCGGGATCTACGAGCAGTACTTC.

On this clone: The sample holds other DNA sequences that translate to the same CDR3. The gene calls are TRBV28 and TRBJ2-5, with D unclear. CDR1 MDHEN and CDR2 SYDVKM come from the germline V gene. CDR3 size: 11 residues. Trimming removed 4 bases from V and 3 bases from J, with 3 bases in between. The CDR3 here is CASSSEETQYF. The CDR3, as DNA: TGTGCCAGCAGTTCAGAAGAGACCCAGTACTTC.

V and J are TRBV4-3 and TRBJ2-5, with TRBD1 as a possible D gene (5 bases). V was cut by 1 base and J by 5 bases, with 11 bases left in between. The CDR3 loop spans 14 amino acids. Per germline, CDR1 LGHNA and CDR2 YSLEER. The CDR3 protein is CASSQGRVGETQYF. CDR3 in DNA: TGCGCCAGCAGCCAAGGCAGGGTTGGGGAGACCCAGTACTTC.

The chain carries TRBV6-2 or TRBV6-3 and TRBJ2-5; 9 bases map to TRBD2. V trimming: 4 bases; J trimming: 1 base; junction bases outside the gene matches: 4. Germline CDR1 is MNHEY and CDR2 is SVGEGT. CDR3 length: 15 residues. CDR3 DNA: TGTGCCAGCAGTTCGTTGACTAGCGGCCAAGAGACCCAGTACTTC. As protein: CASSSLTSGQETQYF.

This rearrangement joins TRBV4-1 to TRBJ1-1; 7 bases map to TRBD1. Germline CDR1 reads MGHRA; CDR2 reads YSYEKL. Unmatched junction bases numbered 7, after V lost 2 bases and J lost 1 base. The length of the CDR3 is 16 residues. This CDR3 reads CASSQPAGQANTEAFF. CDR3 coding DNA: TGCGCCAGCAGCCAACCTGCCGGACAGGCGAACACTGAAGCTTTCTTT.

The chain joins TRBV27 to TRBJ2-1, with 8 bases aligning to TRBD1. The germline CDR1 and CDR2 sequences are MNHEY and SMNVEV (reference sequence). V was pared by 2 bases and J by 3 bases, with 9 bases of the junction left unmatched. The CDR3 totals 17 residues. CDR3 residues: CASSLHPAGGLYNEQFF. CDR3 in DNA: TGTGCCAGCAGTTTACACCCAGCAGGGGGCCTCTACAATGAGCAGTTCTTC.

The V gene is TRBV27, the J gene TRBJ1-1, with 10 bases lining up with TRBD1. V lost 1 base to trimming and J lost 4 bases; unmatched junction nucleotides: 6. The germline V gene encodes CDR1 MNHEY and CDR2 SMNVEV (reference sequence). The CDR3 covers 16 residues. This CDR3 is CASSLLGQGLGTEAFF. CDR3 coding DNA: TGTGCCAGCAGTTTATTGGGACAGGGGCTTGGCACTGAAGCTTTCTTT.